The 11 T cell receptor beta chains below come from one sample, sequenced in a study of T-cell reconstitution after alpha-beta-depleted transplantation in children. The TCRbeta library was prepared with unique molecular identifiers. TCRdb fed the PCR reads into MiXCR, producing one record per CDR3 protein. The sample contains around 700,000 distinct CDR3 sequences, roughly 14% of which appear only once. Sequences were derived from PBMCs, sampled before TCRalphabeta/CD19-depleted stem cell transplant. These receptors all stem from a girl aged 2-10 years with congenital amegakaryocytic thrombocytopenia, due to receive a stem cell transplant.

This clonotype has at least ten counts. The chain links TRBV20-1 to TRBJ2-7; D is perhaps TRBD1 (5 bases). Germline V gene lookup returns CDR1 DFQATT and CDR2 SNEGSKA (reference sequence). V gave up 0 bases and J gave up 3 bases, with 12 bases separating them. This CDR3 is built from 14 residues. The CDR3 coding sequence is TGCAGTGCTAGAGATCTTCAGGGCCTCTACGAGCAGTACTTC. Its translation is CSARDLQGLYEQYF.

This clonotype was seen many times. J is TRBJ2-5 and V is TRBV29-1; a possible D gene is TRBD1 (7 bases). This CDR3 is 13 amino acids long. The germline CDR1 and CDR2 sequences are SQVTM and ANQGSEA. V lost 6 bases, J lost 3 bases, and 14 bases lay in between. CDR3 protein: CSVDGGTEETQYF. The CDR3 nucleotides read TGCAGCGTCGATGGGGGGACAGAAGAGACCCAGTACTTC.

This clonotype occurred many times. The chain combines TRBV20-1 with TRBJ2-1; 10 bases match TRBD2. V was clipped by 4 bases and J by 0 bases; unmatched bases: 0. Per the germline V gene, CDR1 is DFQATT and CDR2 is SNEGSKA (reference sequence). This CDR3 comprises 14 residues. The CDR3 nucleotides are TGCAGTGCTACTAGCGGGAGCTCCTACAATGAGCAGTTCTTC. Amino acid sequence: CSATSGSSYNEQFF.

Many counts were recorded for this clonotype. The CDR3 is CASSLTGVVEQYF. CDR3 nucleotides: TGTGCCAGCAGCTTAACAGGGGTCGTCGAGCAGTACTTC. The rearrangement uses TRBV7-8 and TRBJ2-7; 7 bases agree with TRBD1. CDR1 and CDR2 (germline): SGHVS, FQNEAQ. The CDR3 is made up of 13 amino acids. V lost 2 bases, J lost 6 bases, and 4 bases stayed unmatched.

This clonotype was recorded many times. The chain has TRBV13 and TRBJ2-1; D is unresolved. V was pared by 9 bases and J by 8 bases, with 17 bases between. The V gene's germline CDR1 is PRHDT and CDR2 FYEKMQ (reference sequence). The CDR3 sequence is 13 residues long. Here the CDR3 DNA reads TGTGCCAGTGGGTTTCTGGGGTTCTATGAGCAGTTCTTC. Encoded protein: CASGFLGFYEQFF. Drawing the rest from reference TRBV13 and TRBJ2-1, the complete variable domain is AAGVIQSPRHLIKEKRETATLKCYPIPRHDTVYWYQQGPGQDPQFLISFYEKMQSDKGSIPDRFSAQQFSDYHSELNMSSLELGDSALYFCASGFLGFYEQFFGPGTRLTVL.

This clonotype was recorded at least ten times. The chain combines TRBV7-9 with TRBJ2-1; D is uncertain. The CDR3 is made up of 16 amino acids. CDR1 SEHNR and CDR2 FQNEAQ come from the germline V gene (reference sequence). The ends were cut back, 2 bases at V and 0 bases at J, with 11 bases in the middle. The CDR3 reads CASSLTHPSSYNEQFF. The CDR3, as DNA: TGTGCCAGCAGCTTAACGCATCCGAGCTCCTACAATGAGCAGTTCTTC.

In this sample, this clonotype turned up many times. The V and J genes are TRBV7-2 and TRBJ2-5, with D unclear. The CDR3 contains 13 residues. The V and J ends lost 6 bases and 5 bases respectively, with 13 bases between them. Per germline, CDR1 SGHTA and CDR2 FQGNSA. CDR3: CASSLLLVETQYF. CDR3 DNA sequence: TGTGCCAGCAGTTTATTGTTGGTGGAGACCCAGTACTTC. The variable domain in full, completed from reference TRBV7-2 and TRBJ2-5, reads GAGVSQSPSNKVTEKGKDVELRCDPISGHTALYWYRQSLGQGLEFLIYFQGNSAPDKSGLPSDRFSAERTGGSVSTLTIQRTQQEDSAVYLCASSLLLVETQYFGPGTRLLVL.

This clonotype was counted at least ten times. The chain carries TRBV5-5 and TRBJ2-1; D uncertain. The germline V and J ends were trimmed by 4 bases and 0 bases, with 14 bases remaining between them. Germline V gene data show CDR1 as SGHKS and CDR2 as YYEKEE (reference sequence). There are 16 residues in the CDR3. CDR3 sequence (DNA): TGTGCCAGCAGCCCCCTTTATGGTAGCTCCTACAATGAGCAGTTCTTC. Translation gives CASSPLYGSSYNEQFF.

This clonotype was recorded many times. This chain links TRBV20-1 with TRBJ2-7; D is uncertain. V was trimmed by 3 bases and J by 3 bases, leaving 9 bases between them. CDR3 length: 12 amino acids. Per germline, CDR1 DFQATT and CDR2 SNEGSKA (reference sequence). This CDR3 reads CSASPTFYEQYF. The CDR3 DNA reads TGCAGTGCTAGTCCAACTTTCTACGAGCAGTACTTC.

In this sample, this clonotype turned up many times. V gene TRBV5-1 combines with J gene TRBJ1-1; no definite D call. The CDR3 totals 11 residues. V was cut by 0 bases and J by 12 bases, with 9 bases left in between. Germline values: CDR1 SGHRS, CDR2 YFSETQ. CDR3 sequence (DNA): TGCGCCAGCAGCTTGGAGGGATTGACTTTCTTT. As protein: CASSLEGLTFF. Supplemented by reference TRBV5-1 and TRBJ1-1, the full variable domain reads KAGVTQTPRYLIKTRGQQVTLSCSPISGHRSVSWYQQTPGQGLQFLFEYFSETQRNKGNFPGRFSGRQFSNSRSEMNVSTLELGDSALYLCASSLEGLTFFGQGTRLTVV.

As DNA, the CDR3 is TGTGCCAGCAGTTTAGGGAAGGCCAAAAACATTCAGTACTTC. Translated, it gives CASSLGKAKNIQYF. J is TRBJ2-4 and V is TRBV12-3 or TRBV12-4; D remains unclear. Trimming removed 1 base from V and 1 base from J, with 5 bases in between. The CDR3 is 14 amino acids.